Listed below are T cell receptor beta chains from one sample, sequenced in a study of cytomegalovirus exposure and HLA in healthy donors. The table came from immunoSEQ multiplex PCR; TCRdb's copy has only in-frame clones and leaves some out. The table lists over 130,000 clones, less than 85% of them singletons. Material: PBMCs. These receptor sequences come from a man over 45 in good health and CMV-seropositive. The CDR3 runs from the conserved cysteine through the conserved F or W. D genes are given only for firm matches. Clone size appears in some rows only: once, few, many, or a class for an expanded clone.

few,16,TRBJ2-7,TRBD2,TRBV23-1,CASSQAGTSGYYEQYF,TGCGCCAGCAGTCAAGCTGGGACTAGCGGATACTACGAGCAGTACTTC
NA,11,TRBJ2-5,TRBD1,TRBV28,CASSTDRVSYF,TGTGCCAGCAGTACAGACAGGGTTTCTTACTTC
NA,13,TRBJ2-3,NA,TRBV10-3,CAISGPGTDTQYF,TGTGCCATCAGTGGTCCGGGCACAGATACGCAGTATTTT
NA,11,TRBJ2-7,NA,TRBV2,CASSQSYEQYF,TGTGCCAGCTCTCAGTCGTACGAGCAGTACTTC
NA,18,TRBJ2-6,TRBD1,TRBV7-9,CSSRSRDRGDSGANVLTF,TGTTCCAGCAGGTCCCGGGACAGGGGTGATTCTGGGGCCAACGTCCTGACTTTC
NA,14,TRBJ2-5,TRBD1,TRBV5-4,CASSPDRGVLKQYF,TGTGCCAGCAGCCCGGACAGGGGAGTTCTGAAGCAGTACTTC
few,12,TRBJ1-1,NA,TRBV6-6,CASSYDRPEAFF,TGTGCCAGCAGTTACGACAGGCCTGAAGCTTTCTTT
few,14,TRBJ2-7,NA,TRBV4-2,CASSLSRVGGEQYF,TGTGCCAGCAGCCTGTCGCGAGTGGGGGGCGAGCAGTACTTC
NA,12,TRBJ2-7,TRBD1,TRBV6-6,CASSRTGGEQYF,TGTGCCAGCAGTCGGACAGGGGGAGAGCAGTACTTC
once,16,TRBJ2-5,TRBD1,TRBV28,CASTEPGTGGSETQYF,TGTGCCAGCACCGAGCCCGGGACAGGGGGCTCGGAGACCCAGTACTTC
NA,12,TRBJ1-6,NA,TRBV6-1,CASSDPSTPLHF,TGTGCCAGCAGTGACCCCAGTACACCCCTCCACTTT
NA,12,TRBJ1-2,NA,TRBV6-5,CASVGNTNGYTF,TGTGCCAGCGTCGGGAATACGAATGGCTACACCTTC
NA,12,TRBJ1-2,NA,TRBV7-9,CASSGWEGGYTF,TGTGCCAGCAGCGGCTGGGAGGGTGGCTACACCTTC
NA,13,TRBJ2-5,NA,TRBV29-1,CSVDLRGQETQYF,TGCAGCGTTGACCTTAGGGGGCAAGAGACCCAGTACTTC
NA,16,TRBJ2-3,TRBD2,TRBV7-9,CASSFWTSGLTDTQYF,TGTGCCAGCAGCTTTTGGACTAGCGGACTCACAGATACGCAGTATTTT
NA,13,TRBJ1-1,NA,TRBV9,CASSQYSDTEAFF,TGTGCCAGCAGCCAATATTCAGACACTGAAGCTTTCTTT
NA,16,TRBJ2-2,TRBD2,TRBV7-2,CASSRTGLAGAGELFF,TGTGCCAGCAGCCGGACGGGACTAGCGGGAGCCGGGGAGCTGTTTTTT
NA,17,TRBJ1-4,TRBD1,TRBV10-3,CAISELSSGTVNEKLFF,TGTGCCATCAGTGAGTTAAGTTCCGGGACAGTTAATGAAAAACTGTTTTTT
NA,16,TRBJ1-2,TRBD1,TRBV5-1,CASSTTGRQGNYGYTF,TGCGCCAGCAGTACGACAGGGAGGCAAGGCAACTATGGCTACACCTTC
NA,15,TRBJ2-5,TRBD2,TRBV6-1,CASRHTSGRDETQYF,TGTGCCAGCAGACACACTAGCGGGAGGGATGAGACCCAGTACTTC
few,14,TRBJ1-4,NA,TRBV28,CASSPPAANEKLFF,TGTGCCAGCAGCCCCCCCGCAGCTAATGAAAAACTGTTTTTT
NA,15,TRBJ2-7,NA,TRBV4-1,CASSQDNGGTYEQYF,TGCGCCAGCAGCCAAGATAATGGCGGTACCTACGAGCAGTACTTC
NA,15,TRBJ2-3,TRBD2,TRBV19,CASSLLAGGTDTQYF,TGTGCCAGTAGTCTCCTAGCGGGAGGGACAGATACGCAGTATTTT
NA,15,TRBJ1-1,TRBD1,TRBV27,CASSLIRGMNTEAFF,TGTGCCAGCAGTTTAATCAGGGGGATGAACACTGAAGCTTTCTTT
NA,16,TRBJ2-7,TRBD2,TRBV19,CASSPGLAGGSYEQYF,TGTGCCAGTAGTCCGGGACTAGCGGGAGGTTCCTACGAGCAGTACTTC
NA,14,TRBJ1-2,NA,TRBV28,CASSSPLPDYGYTF,TGTGCCAGCAGTTCTCCCCTCCCAGACTATGGCTACACCTTC
NA,16,TRBJ1-1,NA,TRBV5-6,CASREYQQGDLTEAFF,TGTGCCAGCAGGGAATATCAACAGGGCGATCTCACTGAAGCTTTCTTT
NA,13,TRBJ1-2,NA,TRBV5-5,CASSPNGNYGYTF,TGTGCCAGCAGCCCGAACGGGAACTATGGCTACACCTTC
NA,16,TRBJ2-1,NA,TRBV7-2,CASSLARSGRYNEQFF,TGTGCCAGCAGCTTAGCGAGGAGCGGCCGCTACAATGAGCAGTTCTTC
NA,14,TRBJ2-3,NA,TRBV5-6,CASSLENGWDTQYF,TGTGCCAGCAGCTTGGAAAACGGGTGGGATACGCAGTATTTT
NA,15,TRBJ2-5,TRBD2,TRBV10-3,CAISDSGRMVETQYF,TGTGCCATCAGCGATAGCGGGAGAATGGTAGAGACCCAGTACTTC
NA,14,TRBJ1-5,NA,TRBV25-1,CASSLGQSEQPQHF,TGTGCCAGCAGTCTAGGACAGAGCGAGCAGCCCCAGCATTTT
NA,14,TRBJ2-7,NA,TRBV28,CASSLPDKDYEQYF,TGTGCCAGCAGTCTTCCGGACAAGGACTACGAGCAGTACTTC
few,13,TRBJ2-7,NA,TRBV5-1,CASSRGRSYEQYF,TGCGCCAGCAGTCGTGGCAGATCCTACGAGCAGTACTTC
NA,14,TRBJ2-5,TRBD2,TRBV29-1,CSVALLAVAETQYF,TGCAGCGTTGCGTTACTAGCGGTGGCGGAGACCCAGTACTTC
NA,14,TRBJ2-7,TRBD2,TRBV9,CASSVAPAGDEQYF,TGTGCCAGCAGCGTAGCTCCGGCGGGGGACGAGCAGTACTTC
few,14,TRBJ2-5,NA,TRBV5-4,CASSRTQGQETQYF,TGTGCCAGCAGCCGCACTCAGGGACAAGAGACCCAGTACTTC
NA,17,TRBJ1-1,TRBD1,TRBV7-6,CASSLEGTGPWGTEAFF,TGTGCCAGCAGCTTAGAGGGGACAGGCCCCTGGGGCACTGAAGCTTTCTTT
once,16,TRBJ2-5,TRBD1,TRBV15,CATSSPGQRGIETQYF,TGTGCCACCAGCAGTCCGGGACAGCGTGGGATAGAGACCCAGTACTTC
NA,16,TRBJ2-3,TRBD2,TRBV10-1,CASSESLAGVQDTQYF,TGCGCCAGCAGTGAGTCCCTAGCGGGAGTTCAGGATACGCAGTATTTT
NA,14,TRBJ2-7,TRBD1,TRBV2,CASRPGQATYEQYF,TGTGCCAGCAGACCTGGACAGGCCACCTACGAGCAGTACTTC
NA,17,TRBJ2-7,TRBD2,TRBV7-9,CASSLFGTSGHSYEQYF,TGTGCCAGCAGCTTATTTGGGACTAGCGGACACTCCTACGAGCAGTACTTC
NA,16,TRBJ2-3,TRBD1,TRBV5-4,CASSSIDRGGADTQYF,TGTGCCAGCAGCTCGATCGACAGGGGAGGCGCAGATACGCAGTATTTT
NA,14,TRBJ1-6,NA,TRBV6-5,CASSYREGNSPLHF,TGTGCCAGCAGTTACCGGGAAGGGAATTCACCCCTCCACTTT
NA,16,TRBJ2-3,NA,TRBV6-1,CASSVAQGSLTDTQYF,TGTGCCAGCAGTGTCGCGCAGGGAAGTTTGACAGATACGCAGTATTTT
NA,14,TRBJ2-3,NA,TRBV11-2,CASSLVGETDTQYF,TGTGCCAGCAGCTTAGTAGGGGAAACAGATACGCAGTATTTT
NA,15,TRBJ2-1,TRBD2,TRBV11-3,CASSSRLAGYNEQFF,TGTGCCAGCAGCTCGCGACTAGCGGGCTACAATGAGCAGTTCTTC
NA,14,TRBJ1-1,TRBD1,TRBV30,CAWSKGQVNTEAFF,TGTGCCTGGAGTAAGGGACAGGTAAACACTGAAGCTTTCTTT
once,17,TRBJ2-7,TRBD1,TRBV18,CASSPGDGTGRSYEQYF,TGTGCCAGCTCACCAGGCGACGGGACAGGACGATCCTACGAGCAGTACTTC
NA,12,TRBJ2-5,NA,TRBV18,CASSLIQETQYF,TGTGCCAGCTCACTTATCCAAGAGACCCAGTACTTC